The rows below give T cell receptor beta chains drawn from one sample of a study of T cells in localized non-small cell lung cancer. TCRdb's copy holds only in-frame clones and misses some; the assay was immunoSEQ multiplex PCR. The table includes 2,000 or so clones, approximately 19% detected once. This sample comprised lung tumor tissue, obtained before any cancer treatment. The source is a male donor older than 55 with stage I lung adenocarcinoma. Both conserved end residues are part of each CDR3. Fields, in order: J gene, clone size, V gene, D gene, CDR3 DNA, CDR3 protein. A D gene is named only where the DNA matches it firmly. The size field is filled for only some rows; it gives once, few, many or a size class.

j_gene: TRBJ1-5; abundance: .; v_gene: TRBV11-3; d_gene: .; CDR3nt: TGTGCCAGCAGCCCGGACCAGAGCAATCAGCCCCAGCATTTT; CDR3aa: CASSPDQSNQPQHF
j_gene: TRBJ1-1; abundance: .; v_gene: TRBV14; d_gene: TRBD1; CDR3nt: TGTGCCAGCAGCCGGACAGGGGAGGTCGCGAACACTGAAGCTTTCTTT; CDR3aa: CASSRTGEVANTEAFF
j_gene: TRBJ2-7; abundance: few; v_gene: TRBV7-6; d_gene: .; CDR3nt: TGTGCCAGCAGCCTTGGGGCACCGCCCCGGGACGAGCAGTACTTC; CDR3aa: CASSLGAPPRDEQYF
j_gene: TRBJ2-1; abundance: few; v_gene: TRBV6-7; d_gene: .; CDR3nt: TGTGCCAGCAGTGAGGGACCCAATGAGCAGTTCTTC; CDR3aa: CASSEGPNEQFF
j_gene: TRBJ1-1; abundance: .; v_gene: TRBV11-3; d_gene: TRBD1; CDR3nt: TGTGCCAGCAGCCCCCAAGGGACAGGGGATGAAGCTTTCTTT; CDR3aa: CASSPQGTGDEAFF
j_gene: TRBJ1-6; abundance: .; v_gene: TRBV28; d_gene: .; CDR3nt: TGTGCCAGCACTCCTCCCAGGGGCCCCCTCCACTTT; CDR3aa: CASTPPRGPLHF
j_gene: TRBJ1-1; abundance: few; v_gene: TRBV6-8; d_gene: .; CDR3nt: TGTGCCAGCAGTTACCGCGAGACCCAAGGGGCTTTCTTT; CDR3aa: CASSYRETQGAFF
j_gene: TRBJ2-3; abundance: .; v_gene: TRBV11-3; d_gene: .; CDR3nt: TGTGCCAGCAGCTTCATCGGGGGAGGCTCCACAGATACGCAGTATTTT; CDR3aa: CASSFIGGGSTDTQYF
j_gene: TRBJ1-2; abundance: few; v_gene: TRBV6-8; d_gene: TRBD1; CDR3nt: TGTGCCAGCAGTGGTCCGGGACAGGGGGCAGGTGGCTACACCTTC; CDR3aa: CASSGPGQGAGGYTF
j_gene: TRBJ2-6; abundance: .; v_gene: TRBV2; d_gene: TRBD1; CDR3nt: TGTGCCAGCAGCGGACAGGGGGTTATGTCTGGGGCCAACGTCCTGACTTTC; CDR3aa: CASSGQGVMSGANVLTF
j_gene: TRBJ1-5; abundance: few; v_gene: TRBV6-8; d_gene: TRBD1; CDR3nt: TGTGCCAGCAGTTACTTGCAGGGGGACCAGCCCCAGCATTTT; CDR3aa: CASSYLQGDQPQHF
j_gene: TRBJ2-7; abundance: .; v_gene: TRBV12-5; d_gene: .; CDR3nt: TGTGCCAGCGGATTCCAAATAAACGAGCAGTACTTC; CDR3aa: CASGFQINEQYF
j_gene: TRBJ2-2; abundance: few; v_gene: TRBV28; d_gene: TRBD1; CDR3nt: TGTGCCAGCAGGGAGACGGGACAGTCGAACACCGGGGAGCTGTTTTTT; CDR3aa: CASRETGQSNTGELFF
j_gene: TRBJ2-3; abundance: .; v_gene: TRBV6-8; d_gene: .; CDR3nt: TGTGCCAGCACAGTTGACTACCCAGGGGATACGCAGTATTTT; CDR3aa: CASTVDYPGDTQYF
j_gene: TRBJ2-7; abundance: .; v_gene: TRBV15; d_gene: .; CDR3nt: TGTGCCACCAGCAGACAGATGGGCGGGTACGAGCAGTACTTC; CDR3aa: CATSRQMGGYEQYF
j_gene: TRBJ2-2; abundance: .; v_gene: TRBV11-3; d_gene: .; CDR3nt: TGTGCCAGCAGTCTCGGGGGGCGGCTGACCGGGGAGCTGTTTTTT; CDR3aa: CASSLGGRLTGELFF
j_gene: TRBJ2-1; abundance: few; v_gene: TRBV11-3; d_gene: TRBD1; CDR3nt: TGTGCCAGCAGCTTAGTGTACAGGGGAACCAATGAGCAGTTCTTC; CDR3aa: CASSLVYRGTNEQFF
j_gene: TRBJ2-2; abundance: .; v_gene: TRBV6-1; d_gene: TRBD2; CDR3nt: TGTGCCATCAGTGAAGTTGGACTAGTTGGCGGGGAGCTGTTTTTT; CDR3aa: CAISEVGLVGGELFF
j_gene: TRBJ2-7; abundance: .; v_gene: TRBV7-4; d_gene: TRBD1; CDR3nt: TGTGCCAGCAGCTCGGACAGGGGATACGAGCAGTACTTC; CDR3aa: CASSSDRGYEQYF
j_gene: TRBJ2-5; abundance: .; v_gene: TRBV4-1; d_gene: .; CDR3nt: TGCGCCAGCAGCCAAGAGACAGGTCGATTGGAGACCCAGTACTTC; CDR3aa: CASSQETGRLETQYF
j_gene: TRBJ1-5; abundance: .; v_gene: TRBV19; d_gene: .; CDR3nt: TGTGCCAGTAGGAACAGGTTTAGCAATCAGCCCCAGCATTTT; CDR3aa: CASRNRFSNQPQHF
j_gene: TRBJ1-2; abundance: medium-sized; v_gene: TRBV11-3; d_gene: .; CDR3nt: TGTGCCAGCAGCCAAGGGGCAGGGATGAGCTATGGCTACACCTTC; CDR3aa: CASSQGAGMSYGYTF
j_gene: TRBJ2-6; abundance: .; v_gene: TRBV5-1; d_gene: .; CDR3nt: TGCGCCAGCAGCTTAGGAGGCTCTGGGGCCAACGTCCTGACTTTC; CDR3aa: CASSLGGSGANVLTF
j_gene: TRBJ1-6; abundance: .; v_gene: TRBV11-3; d_gene: .; CDR3nt: TGTGCCAGCAGCTTCGGGACTGACCTTTCACCCCTCCACTTT; CDR3aa: CASSFGTDLSPLHF
j_gene: TRBJ2-2; abundance: few; v_gene: TRBV6-8; d_gene: TRBD2; CDR3nt: TGTGCCATCAGCCAGTTACTAGCGGGGGGTTCGAACACCGGGGAGCTGTTTTTT; CDR3aa: CAISQLLAGGSNTGELFF
j_gene: TRBJ2-7; abundance: .; v_gene: TRBV6-8; d_gene: .; CDR3nt: TGTGCCAGCTCCCATCGCCCAGAAAGGGGTATCTACGAGCAGTACTTC; CDR3aa: CASSHRPERGIYEQYF
j_gene: TRBJ2-1; abundance: .; v_gene: TRBV19; d_gene: TRBD2; CDR3nt: TGTGCCAGTAGAGGACTAGCGGGGGGGGACAATGAGCAGTTCTTC; CDR3aa: CASRGLAGGDNEQFF
j_gene: TRBJ1-2; abundance: few; v_gene: TRBV21-1; d_gene: .; CDR3nt: TGTGCCAGCAGGGACCCCGGGACAGTAATCTATGGCTACACCTTC; CDR3aa: CASRDPGTVIYGYTF
j_gene: TRBJ1-1; abundance: few; v_gene: TRBV30; d_gene: .; CDR3nt: TGTGCCTGGAGTGTACAGGATGACACTGAAGCTTTCTTT; CDR3aa: CAWSVQDDTEAFF
j_gene: TRBJ2-2; abundance: few; v_gene: TRBV6-8; d_gene: TRBD1; CDR3nt: TGTGCCAGCAGTTACCGGGACAGGGCGGACACCGGGGAGCTGTTTTTT; CDR3aa: CASSYRDRADTGELFF
j_gene: TRBJ2-7; abundance: few; v_gene: TRBV10-3; d_gene: .; CDR3nt: TGTGCCATCAGAACCCATAGGGAGGACTACCCCTACGAGCAGTACTTC; CDR3aa: CAIRTHREDYPYEQYF
j_gene: TRBJ2-1; abundance: .; v_gene: TRBV15; d_gene: TRBD2; CDR3nt: TGTGCCACCAGCAGGGGCCCGACTAGCGGCTATGAGCAGTTCTTC; CDR3aa: CATSRGPTSGYEQFF
j_gene: TRBJ2-2; abundance: medium-sized; v_gene: TRBV11-3; d_gene: .; CDR3nt: TGTGCTAGCAGCTTAGTTCAGGGAGACACCGGGGAGCTGTTTTTT; CDR3aa: CASSLVQGDTGELFF
j_gene: TRBJ2-7; abundance: few; v_gene: TRBV15; d_gene: .; CDR3nt: TGTGCCACCAGCAAACGGCGAGGAGGGCCTCTGGGATTGGGCGAGCAGTACTTC; CDR3aa: CATSKRRGGPLGLGEQYF
j_gene: TRBJ2-7; abundance: .; v_gene: TRBV11-3; d_gene: .; CDR3nt: TGTGCCAGCAGCCAGGTCTCTAGCTCCTACGAGCAGTACTTC; CDR3aa: CASSQVSSSYEQYF
j_gene: TRBJ2-3; abundance: few; v_gene: TRBV11-3; d_gene: TRBD1; CDR3nt: TGTGCCAGCAGGAGACAGGGGGCGTCCGATACGCAGTATTTT; CDR3aa: CASRRQGASDTQYF
j_gene: TRBJ2-2; abundance: once; v_gene: TRBV18; d_gene: TRBD1; CDR3nt: TGTGCCAGCTCACTAACCGAGGACAGGGCGACCGGGGAGCTGTTTTTT; CDR3aa: CASSLTEDRATGELFF
j_gene: TRBJ1-5; abundance: .; v_gene: TRBV19; d_gene: .; CDR3nt: TGTGCCAGTAGTATCACCGGGACAACTAGCAATCAGCCCCAGCATTTT; CDR3aa: CASSITGTTSNQPQHF
j_gene: TRBJ1-1; abundance: few; v_gene: TRBV6-8; d_gene: .; CDR3nt: TGTGCCACAGCGGAGCAGGGGAGTAACACTGAAGCTTTCTTT; CDR3aa: CATAEQGSNTEAFF
j_gene: TRBJ2-5; abundance: .; v_gene: TRBV14; d_gene: .; CDR3nt: TGTGCCAGCAGCCAGGAGAACTGGGAGACCCAGTACTTC; CDR3aa: CASSQENWETQYF
j_gene: TRBJ2-6; abundance: medium-sized; v_gene: TRBV6-8; d_gene: .; CDR3nt: TGTGCCAGCAGTCCCCCCGCCTCTGGGGCCAACGTCCTGACTTTC; CDR3aa: CASSPPASGANVLTF
j_gene: TRBJ2-7; abundance: few; v_gene: TRBV19; d_gene: .; CDR3nt: TGTGCCAGTAGTATCGGATTCGGCTACGAGCAGTACTTC; CDR3aa: CASSIGFGYEQYF
j_gene: TRBJ2-7; abundance: .; v_gene: TRBV11-3; d_gene: TRBD2; CDR3nt: TGTGCCAGCAGCTTGGGGAGGGCCCCCTACGAGCAGTACTTC; CDR3aa: CASSLGRAPYEQYF
j_gene: TRBJ2-1; abundance: .; v_gene: TRBV12-5; d_gene: TRBD2; CDR3nt: TGTGCTAGTGGTTTGGGACTAGCGGGGGGGGACAATGAGCAGTTCTTC; CDR3aa: CASGLGLAGGDNEQFF
j_gene: TRBJ2-2; abundance: few; v_gene: TRBV11-3; d_gene: TRBD1; CDR3nt: TGTGCCAGCAGCCTCGGACAGGGGGCTAAAGGGGAGCTGTTTTTT; CDR3aa: CASSLGQGAKGELFF
j_gene: TRBJ1-5; abundance: .; v_gene: TRBV28; d_gene: .; CDR3nt: TGTGCCAGCAGTATTTACAGGGACCGCAATCAGCCCCAGCATTTT; CDR3aa: CASSIYRDRNQPQHF
j_gene: TRBJ2-5; abundance: .; v_gene: TRBV19; d_gene: .; CDR3nt: TGTGCCAGTAGTCCCCCCCGTACCCAAGAGACCCAGTACTTC; CDR3aa: CASSPPRTQETQYF
j_gene: TRBJ1-5; abundance: .; v_gene: TRBV4-1; d_gene: .; CDR3nt: TGCGCCAGCAGCCAGACCCAACACCCCGGACAGCCCCAGCATTTT; CDR3aa: CASSQTQHPGQPQHF
j_gene: TRBJ2-5; abundance: once; v_gene: TRBV6-9; d_gene: .; CDR3nt: TGTGCCAGCCAGGGGTTTGAGACCCAGTACTTC; CDR3aa: CASQGFETQYF
j_gene: TRBJ2-1; abundance: .; v_gene: TRBV6-8; d_gene: .; CDR3nt: TGTGCCAGCTCCGGGACACGGACAAATGAGCAGTTCTTC; CDR3aa: CASSGTRTNEQFF
j_gene: TRBJ1-4; abundance: .; v_gene: TRBV6-1; d_gene: .; CDR3nt: TGTGCCATCAGTGAAGGGGCAGGGGAAGAAAAACTGTTTTTT; CDR3aa: CAISEGAGEEKLFF
j_gene: TRBJ1-2; abundance: .; v_gene: TRBV11-3; d_gene: TRBD1; CDR3nt: TGTGCCAGCAGCTTAGGACAGGGGATCGCCTATGGCTACACCTTC; CDR3aa: CASSLGQGIAYGYTF
j_gene: TRBJ1-6; abundance: .; v_gene: TRBV28; d_gene: .; CDR3nt: TGTGCCAGCACCTTGCTGGGACACGTAAATTCACCCCTCCACTTT; CDR3aa: CASTLLGHVNSPLHF
j_gene: TRBJ1-1; abundance: few; v_gene: TRBV9; d_gene: .; CDR3nt: TGTGCCAGCAGGAAGGAGGGAACCACTGAAGCTTTCTTT; CDR3aa: CASRKEGTTEAFF
j_gene: TRBJ1-4; abundance: few; v_gene: TRBV9; d_gene: .; CDR3nt: TGTGCCAGCAGCGTAGCATCGGGGAATGAAAAACTGTTTTTT; CDR3aa: CASSVASGNEKLFF
j_gene: TRBJ2-4; abundance: .; v_gene: TRBV12-5; d_gene: .; CDR3nt: TGTGCTAGTGCCCAAGGGGGGCATGGAAACATTCAGTACTTC; CDR3aa: CASAQGGHGNIQYF
j_gene: TRBJ2-7; abundance: .; v_gene: TRBV6-8; d_gene: .; CDR3nt: TGTGCCAGCAGGGCCCCCGAATCCGGCTACGAGCAGTACTTC; CDR3aa: CASRAPESGYEQYF
j_gene: TRBJ2-5; abundance: medium-sized; v_gene: TRBV11-3; d_gene: TRBD2; CDR3nt: TGTGCCAGCAGCTTGGTTTCTAGCGGGCAAGAGACCCAGTACTTC; CDR3aa: CASSLVSSGQETQYF
j_gene: TRBJ1-4; abundance: few; v_gene: TRBV14; d_gene: .; CDR3nt: TGTGCCAGCAGCCAAGGGGGACTTACGGCCTTCAAGAGACTGTTTTTT; CDR3aa: CASSQGGLTAFKRLFF